This record covers a single TCR beta chain. The sample originates from a study of blood T cell repertoires in COVID-19. About the study: Sites in the United States, Italy and Spain provided acute and convalescent COVID-19 samples. Sources were T cells, B-cell-depleted T cells, or PBMCs; the material itself was cDNA or gDNA.

CDR3 length: 16 amino acids. V was pared by 6 bases and J by 4 bases, with 12 bases of the junction left unmatched. Germline V CDR1 and CDR2: LNHDA, SQIVND (reference sequence). In the original workflow: Amplification with reference gene primers provided the estimates of nucleated cell counts. This table comes from immunoSEQ multiplex PCR, and its TCRdb copy is limited to in-frame clones, with some not included. V and J calls and clone size are as listed in that table; D and trimming were resolved from the DNA. This table holds 150,000 to 200,000 clones, approximately 86% found once. This clonotype was sampled from a woman aged 50 to 65 with acute or convalescent COVID-19. The specimen was peripheral blood. The chain recombines TRBV19 with TRBJ1-3; 7 positions agree with TRBD1. The DNA for the CDR3 is TGTGCCAGTAGATGGGCAGGGGGTTTAACAGGAAACACCATATATTTT. It encodes CASRWAGGLTGNTIYF.